This T cell receptor beta chain appears in the sequencing data of a study of shared clonotypes between healthy human individuals. Whole-study findings and limits: The sharing of around 5% of naive CD4 clonotypes was seen across several donors.

As regards this clone: What it recognizes is unknown. This sample also contains other DNA sequences that code for the same CDR3.

V shed 0 bases and J shed 5 bases, with 7 bases lying between them. CDR3 size: 13 residues. CDR1 is ENHRY and CDR2 is SYGVKD in the germline V gene. This table comes from immunoSEQ multiplex PCR, and its TCRdb copy is limited to in-frame clones, with some not included. Of some 2 million clones listed, around 95% were seen once; the top ten hold under 0.15%. The chain carries TRBV10-3 and TRBJ1-2, with D possibly TRBD1 on 5 matching bases. Sequenced sample: naive CD4+ T cells sorted from blood. Subset described: CD45RA+ positively selected. This clonotype was obtained from a young man in good health. The CDR3 protein is CAISESGGYGYTF. The CDR3, as DNA: TGTGCCATCAGTGAGTCGGGGGGATATGGCTACACCTTC.